This T cell receptor beta chain appears in the sequencing data of a study of blood T cell repertoires in COVID-19. Study-wide context: Samples of COVID-19 (acute and convalescent) were obtained from the United States, Italy and Spain. PBMCs, B-cell-depleted T cells, or T cells were the source of the cDNA or gDNA that made up the material.

Study processing details: Reference gene primer amplification gave nucleated cell count estimates. Sequenced by immunoSEQ multiplex PCR; TCRdb stores in-frame clones only, minus some. From that table come the V and J calls and clone size; the DNA was used to work out D and trimming. Of about 19,000 clones detected, 80% to 90% appear once; the ten largest clones hold roughly 3.1%. The CDR3 is made up of 14 amino acids. Trimming at V came to 4 bases and at J to 2 bases, leaving 3 bases not matched to a gene. Germline CDR1 reads SGHRS; CDR2 reads YFSETQ. Material: peripheral blood. The rearrangement links TRBV5-1 to TRBJ1-2, with TRBD1 matching 9 bases. The clonotype comes from a human donor in a cohort sampled during active COVID-19. CDR3 sequence reads: CASSRTGGNYGYTF. As DNA, the CDR3 is TGCGCCAGCAGCCGAACAGGGGGCAACTATGGCTACACCTTC.